A few counts support the clone carrying this TCR beta chain. Its antigen is still unknown. This entry comes from a study of cytomegalovirus exposure and HLA in healthy donors. The study's findings and limits: Later analysis demonstrated an association between a missense DCLRE1C variant and TCR beta V- and J-gene trimming.

The PCR contained 60 Vbeta and 13 Jbeta primers. This table comes from immunoSEQ multiplex PCR, and its TCRdb copy is limited to in-frame clones, with some not included. Of under 110,000 clones listed, about two thirds were seen once; the top ten hold 2.5% to 3.5%. Losses at the gene ends were 6 bases for V and 1 base for J; bases not matched to a gene: 3. The germline V gene has CDR1 SQVTM and CDR2 ANQGSEA. The CDR3 is made up of 12 amino acids. The sequenced sample consisted of PBMCs. The clonotype originates from a female donor in good health and CMV-seronegative. The V gene is TRBV29-1, the J gene TRBJ2-7; 7 positions match TRBD1. The chain's CDR3 is CSVSDRSYEQYF. CDR3 coding DNA: TGCAGCGTCTCGGACAGGTCCTACGAGCAGTACTTC.